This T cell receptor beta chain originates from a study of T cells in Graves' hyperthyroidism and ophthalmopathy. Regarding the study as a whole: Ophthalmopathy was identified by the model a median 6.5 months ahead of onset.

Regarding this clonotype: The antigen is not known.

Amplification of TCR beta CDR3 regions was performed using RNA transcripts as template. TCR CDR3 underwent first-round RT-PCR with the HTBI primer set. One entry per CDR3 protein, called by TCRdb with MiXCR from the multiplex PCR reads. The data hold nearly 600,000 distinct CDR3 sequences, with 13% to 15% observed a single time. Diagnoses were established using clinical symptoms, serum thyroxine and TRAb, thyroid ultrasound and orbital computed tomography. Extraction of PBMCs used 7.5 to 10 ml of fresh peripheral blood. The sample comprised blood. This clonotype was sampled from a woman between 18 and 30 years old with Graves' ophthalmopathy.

The CDR3 nucleotides read TGTGCCAGCAGCTCCGGTAGGAGCGGGAGATTGCCGAACACCGGGGAGCTGTTTTTT. Protein: CASSSGRSGRLPNTGELFF. The chain has TRBV11-2 and TRBJ2-2, with 8 bases fitting TRBD2. Germline loops: CDR1 SGHAT, CDR2 FQNNGV. CDR3 length equals 19 residues. Trimming took 4 bases from V and 0 from J; bases not matched to a gene: 13.